This T cell receptor (beta chain) was identified in a study of T cell responses to AZD1222 COVID-19 vaccine. Study results and limitations: Once two AZD1222 doses were given, Spike-specific TCR breadth and depth went up. Unmutated regions of variants are reportedly targeted by nearly half of spike-specific TCRs. Donors skewed white British and female; clonal diversity was possibly underestimated. Repertoire collection took place solely once the T cell response had peaked.

The germline V and J ends were trimmed by 4 bases and 4 bases, with 12 bases remaining between them. This CDR3 spans 14 amino acids. Per germline, CDR1 KGHDR and CDR2 SFDVKD. As concerns this clone: Its antigen is as yet unknown.

Produced via immunoSEQ multiplex PCR; TCRdb's table is partial and in-frame only. This sample has approximately 180,000 clones, with over 85% found just once. Material: peripheral blood, obtained 28 days after the second dose of the MenACWY control vaccine. This TCR was sampled from an adult who received the MenACWY meningococcal vaccine as a control. V is TRBV24-1 and J is TRBJ1-2; D is undetermined. CDR3 nucleotide sequence: TGTGCCACCAGTGACCCCCGACGGGCCTATGGCTACACCTTC. Encoded protein: CATSDPRRAYGYTF.